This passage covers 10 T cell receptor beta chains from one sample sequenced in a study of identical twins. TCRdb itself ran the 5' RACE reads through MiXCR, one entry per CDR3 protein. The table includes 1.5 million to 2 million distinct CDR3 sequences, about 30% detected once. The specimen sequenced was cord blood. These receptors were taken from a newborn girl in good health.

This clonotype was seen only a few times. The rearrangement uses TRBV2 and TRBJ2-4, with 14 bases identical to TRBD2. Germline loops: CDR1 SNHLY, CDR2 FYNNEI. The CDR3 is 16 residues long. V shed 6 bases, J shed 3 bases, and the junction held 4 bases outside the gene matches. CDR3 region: CASRPGLAGGKNIQYF. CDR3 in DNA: TGTGCCAGCAGACCCGGACTAGCGGGAGGCAAAAACATTCAGTACTTC.

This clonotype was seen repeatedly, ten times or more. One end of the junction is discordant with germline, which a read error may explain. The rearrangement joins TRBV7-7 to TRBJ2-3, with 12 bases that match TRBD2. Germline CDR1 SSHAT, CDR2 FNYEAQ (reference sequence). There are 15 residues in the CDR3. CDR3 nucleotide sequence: TGTGCTAGCAGCCAACGACTAGCGGGAGCAGATACGCAGTATTTT. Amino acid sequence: CASSQRLAGADTQYF.

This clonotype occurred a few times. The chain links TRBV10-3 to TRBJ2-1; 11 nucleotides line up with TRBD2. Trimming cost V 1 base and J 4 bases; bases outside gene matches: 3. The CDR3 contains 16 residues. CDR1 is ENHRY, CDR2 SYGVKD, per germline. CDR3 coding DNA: TGTGCCATCAGTGAGTTGGGGACTAGCGGTTACAATGAGCAGTTCTTC. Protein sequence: CAISELGTSGYNEQFF.

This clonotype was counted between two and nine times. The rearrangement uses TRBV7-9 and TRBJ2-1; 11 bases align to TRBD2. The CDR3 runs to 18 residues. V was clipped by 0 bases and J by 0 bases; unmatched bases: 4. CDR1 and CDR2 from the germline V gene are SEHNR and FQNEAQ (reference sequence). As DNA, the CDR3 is TGTGCCAGCAGCTTAGCGACTAGCGGGACGAGCTCCTACAATGAGCAGTTCTTC. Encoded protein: CASSLATSGTSSYNEQFF.

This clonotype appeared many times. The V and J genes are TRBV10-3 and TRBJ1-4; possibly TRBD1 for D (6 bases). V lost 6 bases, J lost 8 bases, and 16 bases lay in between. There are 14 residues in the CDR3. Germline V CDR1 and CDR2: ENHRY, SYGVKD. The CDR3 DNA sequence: TGTGCCATCAGCGGGGACACCCGTAGGGAAAAACTGTTTTTT. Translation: CAISGDTRREKLFF.

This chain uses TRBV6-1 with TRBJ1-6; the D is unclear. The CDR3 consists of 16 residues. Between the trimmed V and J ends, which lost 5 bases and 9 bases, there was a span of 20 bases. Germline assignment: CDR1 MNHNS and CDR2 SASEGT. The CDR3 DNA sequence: TGTGCCAGCAGTAGCTTGAGGTGGGGAATGGGTTCACCCCTCCACTTT. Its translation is CASSSLRWGMGSPLHF.

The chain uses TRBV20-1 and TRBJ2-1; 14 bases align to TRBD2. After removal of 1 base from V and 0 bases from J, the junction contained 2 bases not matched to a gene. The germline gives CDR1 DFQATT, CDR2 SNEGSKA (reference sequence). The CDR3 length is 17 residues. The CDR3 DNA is TGCAGTGCTAGAGTGACTAGCGGGAGGGTCTCCTACAATGAGCAGTTCTTC. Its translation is CSARVTSGRVSYNEQFF.

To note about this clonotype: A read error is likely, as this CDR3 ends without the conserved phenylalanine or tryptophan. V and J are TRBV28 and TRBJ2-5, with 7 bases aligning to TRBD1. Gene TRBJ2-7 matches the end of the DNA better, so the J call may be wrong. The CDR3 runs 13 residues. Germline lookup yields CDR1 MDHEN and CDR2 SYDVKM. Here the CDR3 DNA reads TGTGCCAGCAGCTCCGCACAGGGGCGCGAGCAGTACTAC. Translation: CASSSAQGREQYY.

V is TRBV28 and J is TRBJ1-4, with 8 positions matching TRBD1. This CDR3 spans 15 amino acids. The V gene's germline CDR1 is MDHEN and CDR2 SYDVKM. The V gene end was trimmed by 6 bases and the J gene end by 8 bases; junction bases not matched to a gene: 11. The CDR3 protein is CASSGLGTGAEKLFF. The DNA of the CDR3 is TGTGCCAGCAGCGGCCTCGGGACAGGTGCCGAAAAACTGTTTTTT.

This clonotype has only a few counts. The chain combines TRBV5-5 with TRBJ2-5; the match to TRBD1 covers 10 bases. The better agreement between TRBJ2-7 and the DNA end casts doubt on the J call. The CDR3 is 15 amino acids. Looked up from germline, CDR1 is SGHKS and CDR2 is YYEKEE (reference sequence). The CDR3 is CASSSRDRGVYEQYF. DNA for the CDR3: TGTGCCAGCAGTAGCCGGGACAGGGGAGTATACGAGCAGTACTTC.